The rows below give T cell receptor beta chains drawn from one sample of a study of T cell responses to AZD1222 COVID-19 vaccine. Generated by immunoSEQ multiplex PCR, the TCRdb table keeps only in-frame clones and is missing some. The sample carries 150,000 or so clones, 85% to 95% recorded once. The specimen was peripheral blood, collected on day 0 of AZD1222 vaccination. The receptors were sampled from an adult in good health. The CDR3 runs from the conserved cysteine through the conserved F or W. A D gene is named only where the DNA matches it firmly. A clone size is listed for some rows: how often the clone was seen (once, few, many), or a class if it is expanded.

D gene: -; V gene: TRBV7-2; clone size: -; J gene: TRBJ1-4; CDR3 protein: CASSPRGTTNEKLFF; CDR3 DNA: TGTGCCAGCAGCCCCCGTGGCACAACTAATGAAAAACTGTTTTTT
D gene: TRBD1; V gene: TRBV27; clone size: -; J gene: TRBJ1-2; CDR3 protein: CASSPNGQVYGYTF; CDR3 DNA: TGTGCCAGCAGCCCAAATGGACAGGTATATGGCTACACCTTC
D gene: TRBD1; V gene: TRBV18; clone size: -; J gene: TRBJ1-2; CDR3 protein: CASSDGTGPSTYTF; CDR3 DNA: TGTGCCAGCTCAGATGGGACAGGGCCCTCCACCTACACCTTC
D gene: -; V gene: TRBV7-9; clone size: -; J gene: TRBJ1-5; CDR3 protein: CASSAAGGNQPQHF; CDR3 DNA: TGTGCCAGCAGCGCAGCCGGGGGCAATCAGCCCCAGCATTTT
D gene: TRBD1; V gene: TRBV5-8; clone size: -; J gene: TRBJ2-5; CDR3 protein: CASSSRTGWETQYF; CDR3 DNA: TGTGCCAGCAGCTCGAGGACAGGGTGGGAGACCCAGTACTTC
D gene: -; V gene: TRBV6-5; clone size: -; J gene: TRBJ1-5; CDR3 protein: CASSRRPGQPQHF; CDR3 DNA: TGTGCCAGTTCCAGGAGGCCCGGTCAGCCCCAGCATTTT
D gene: -; V gene: TRBV5-1; clone size: -; J gene: TRBJ1-1; CDR3 protein: CASSLVGSEAFF; CDR3 DNA: TGCGCCAGCAGCTTGGTGGGTTCTGAAGCTTTCTTT
D gene: -; V gene: TRBV12-2; clone size: -; J gene: TRBJ2-2; CDR3 protein: CASRSLLGGQARGTGELFF; CDR3 DNA: TGTGCAAGTCGCTCTTTACTGGGGGGACAGGCTCGAGGCACCGGGGAGCTGTTTTTT
D gene: TRBD1; V gene: TRBV24-1; clone size: -; J gene: TRBJ1-1; CDR3 protein: CATSDGTGLNTEAFF; CDR3 DNA: TGTGCCACCAGTGATGGGACAGGCCTGAACACTGAAGCTTTCTTT
D gene: -; V gene: TRBV5-6; clone size: -; J gene: TRBJ2-1; CDR3 protein: CASSLGRRSEQFF; CDR3 DNA: TGTGCCAGCAGCTTGGGAAGGCGGAGTGAGCAGTTCTTC
D gene: TRBD1; V gene: TRBV18; clone size: -; J gene: TRBJ1-1; CDR3 protein: CASSRTGMNTEAFF; CDR3 DNA: TGTGCCAGCTCACGGACAGGGATGAACACTGAAGCTTTCTTT
D gene: TRBD2; V gene: TRBV24-1; clone size: -; J gene: TRBJ2-1; CDR3 protein: CATSDWTSGRANEQFF; CDR3 DNA: TGTGCCACCAGTGACTGGACTAGCGGGAGAGCGAATGAGCAGTTCTTC
D gene: TRBD1; V gene: TRBV27; clone size: -; J gene: TRBJ2-7; CDR3 protein: CASSLTGGGHEQYF; CDR3 DNA: TGTGCCAGCAGTCTGACAGGGGGGGGCCACGAGCAGTACTTC
D gene: -; V gene: TRBV5-1; clone size: -; J gene: TRBJ2-5; CDR3 protein: CASSRVPSETQYF; CDR3 DNA: TGCGCCAGCAGTAGGGTTCCCAGCGAGACCCAGTACTTC
D gene: TRBD1; V gene: TRBV30; clone size: -; J gene: TRBJ1-5; CDR3 protein: CAWNSGTGALEPQHF; CDR3 DNA: TGTGCCTGGAATTCGGGGACAGGGGCCTTGGAGCCCCAGCATTTT
D gene: -; V gene: TRBV12-5; clone size: -; J gene: TRBJ2-3; CDR3 protein: CASGLGTLVTDTQYF; CDR3 DNA: TGTGCTAGTGGTTTGGGGACACTTGTTACAGATACGCAGTATTTT
D gene: TRBD2; V gene: TRBV4-1; clone size: -; J gene: TRBJ2-3; CDR3 protein: CASSQPGLAGGGLRTDTQYF; CDR3 DNA: TGCGCCAGCAGCCAACCGGGACTAGCGGGGGGCGGTCTCCGCACAGATACGCAGTATTTT
D gene: -; V gene: TRBV24-1; clone size: -; J gene: TRBJ2-3; CDR3 protein: CATGGSTDTQYF; CDR3 DNA: TGTGCCACCGGCGGTAGCACAGATACGCAGTATTTT
D gene: -; V gene: TRBV19; clone size: -; J gene: TRBJ1-2; CDR3 protein: CASSIAAGWDYGYTF; CDR3 DNA: TGTGCCAGTAGTATAGCTGCGGGTTGGGACTATGGCTACACCTTC
D gene: -; V gene: TRBV13; clone size: few; J gene: TRBJ1-1; CDR3 protein: CASSSHDGVNTEAFF; CDR3 DNA: TGTGCCAGCAGCTCGCATGATGGAGTGAACACTGAAGCTTTCTTT
D gene: TRBD2; V gene: TRBV11-3; clone size: -; J gene: TRBJ2-2; CDR3 protein: CASSYRRVASGMGGELFF; CDR3 DNA: TGTGCCAGCAGCTACCGGAGGGTAGCTAGCGGGATGGGCGGGGAGCTGTTTTTT
D gene: TRBD2; V gene: TRBV7-2; clone size: -; J gene: TRBJ2-1; CDR3 protein: CASSSAGSSYNEQFF; CDR3 DNA: TGTGCCAGCAGCTCAGCGGGAAGCTCCTACAATGAGCAGTTCTTC
D gene: TRBD1; V gene: TRBV18; clone size: -; J gene: TRBJ1-4; CDR3 protein: CASSSQGATNEKLFF; CDR3 DNA: TGTGCCAGCTCGTCACAGGGGGCAACTAATGAAAAACTGTTTTTT
D gene: TRBD1; V gene: TRBV4-1; clone size: once; J gene: TRBJ1-2; CDR3 protein: CASSHKMGQPSYGYTF; CDR3 DNA: TGCGCCAGCAGCCACAAAATGGGACAGCCGTCCTATGGCTACACCTTC
D gene: -; V gene: TRBV4-1; clone size: -; J gene: TRBJ1-5; CDR3 protein: CASSQGVPFEPQHF; CDR3 DNA: TGCGCCAGCAGCCAAGGGGTGCCGTTTGAGCCCCAGCATTTT
D gene: -; V gene: TRBV6-5; clone size: once; J gene: TRBJ2-2; CDR3 protein: CASSYLGLNTGELFF; CDR3 DNA: TGTGCCAGCAGTTACTTGGGACTTAACACCGGGGAGCTGTTTTTT
D gene: TRBD2; V gene: TRBV10-2; clone size: -; J gene: TRBJ2-3; CDR3 protein: CASSSGLQLAGGPRTQYF; CDR3 DNA: TGCGCCAGCAGTTCCGGATTACAGCTAGCGGGGGGGCCTCGTACGCAGTATTTT
D gene: -; V gene: TRBV28; clone size: -; J gene: TRBJ2-2; CDR3 protein: CASRRDTNTGELFF; CDR3 DNA: TGTGCCAGCCGGAGGGACACAAACACCGGGGAGCTGTTTTTT
D gene: -; V gene: TRBV5-4; clone size: -; J gene: TRBJ2-3; CDR3 protein: CASSLSRGRSPTDTQYF; CDR3 DNA: TGTGCCAGCAGCTTGTCCAGGGGCAGGTCCCCCACAGATACGCAGTATTTT
D gene: TRBD2; V gene: TRBV4-3; clone size: -; J gene: TRBJ2-3; CDR3 protein: CASSQDTLAGGTDTQYF; CDR3 DNA: TGCGCCAGCAGCCAAGATACGCTAGCGGGGGGCACAGATACGCAGTATTTT
D gene: TRBD2; V gene: TRBV5-1; clone size: -; J gene: TRBJ2-3; CDR3 protein: CASSWGKTGGNSTDTQYF; CDR3 DNA: TGCGCCAGCAGCTGGGGAAAGACGGGAGGGAATAGCACAGATACGCAGTATTTT
D gene: -; V gene: TRBV10-3; clone size: -; J gene: TRBJ1-5; CDR3 protein: CAISEAGGGQPQHF; CDR3 DNA: TGTGCCATCAGTGAGGCCGGGGGCGGCCAGCCCCAGCATTTT
D gene: -; V gene: TRBV6-2/TRBV6-3; clone size: -; J gene: TRBJ1-1; CDR3 protein: CASSYGDNTEAFF; CDR3 DNA: TGTGCCAGCAGTTACGGAGATAACACTGAAGCTTTCTTT
D gene: -; V gene: TRBV29-1; clone size: -; J gene: TRBJ1-1; CDR3 protein: CSALKGVGYSEAFF; CDR3 DNA: TGCAGCGCTTTGAAGGGGGTGGGTTATAGTGAAGCTTTCTTT
D gene: TRBD1; V gene: TRBV7-2; clone size: -; J gene: TRBJ1-5; CDR3 protein: CASSLDRLSNQPQHF; CDR3 DNA: TGTGCCAGCAGCCTGGACAGGCTAAGCAATCAGCCCCAGCATTTT
D gene: -; V gene: TRBV6-5; clone size: once; J gene: TRBJ2-3; CDR3 protein: CASSYSSTSPKDTQYF; CDR3 DNA: TGTGCCAGCAGTTACTCGAGTACTAGCCCCAAGGATACGCAGTATTTT
D gene: TRBD1; V gene: TRBV29-1; clone size: -; J gene: TRBJ2-7; CDR3 protein: CSTPDRQGVSYEQYF; CDR3 DNA: TGCAGCACCCCGGATCGACAGGGGGTCTCCTACGAGCAGTACTTC
D gene: -; V gene: TRBV7-2; clone size: -; J gene: TRBJ1-1; CDR3 protein: CASSWGHYTEAFF; CDR3 DNA: TGTGCCAGCAGCTGGGGACACTACACTGAAGCTTTCTTT
D gene: -; V gene: TRBV6-1; clone size: -; J gene: TRBJ1-2; CDR3 protein: CASSEEDKETASNYGYTF; CDR3 DNA: TGTGCCAGCAGTGAAGAGGATAAGGAGACAGCCTCAAACTATGGCTACACCTTC
D gene: TRBD1; V gene: TRBV7-8; clone size: -; J gene: TRBJ1-5; CDR3 protein: CASSRGQTNQPQHF; CDR3 DNA: TGTGCCAGCAGCCGGGGACAGACCAATCAGCCCCAGCATTTT
D gene: TRBD1; V gene: TRBV7-9; clone size: -; J gene: TRBJ1-1; CDR3 protein: CASSPTGARTATEAFF; CDR3 DNA: TGTGCCAGCAGCCCAACAGGGGCCCGGACGGCCACTGAAGCTTTCTTT